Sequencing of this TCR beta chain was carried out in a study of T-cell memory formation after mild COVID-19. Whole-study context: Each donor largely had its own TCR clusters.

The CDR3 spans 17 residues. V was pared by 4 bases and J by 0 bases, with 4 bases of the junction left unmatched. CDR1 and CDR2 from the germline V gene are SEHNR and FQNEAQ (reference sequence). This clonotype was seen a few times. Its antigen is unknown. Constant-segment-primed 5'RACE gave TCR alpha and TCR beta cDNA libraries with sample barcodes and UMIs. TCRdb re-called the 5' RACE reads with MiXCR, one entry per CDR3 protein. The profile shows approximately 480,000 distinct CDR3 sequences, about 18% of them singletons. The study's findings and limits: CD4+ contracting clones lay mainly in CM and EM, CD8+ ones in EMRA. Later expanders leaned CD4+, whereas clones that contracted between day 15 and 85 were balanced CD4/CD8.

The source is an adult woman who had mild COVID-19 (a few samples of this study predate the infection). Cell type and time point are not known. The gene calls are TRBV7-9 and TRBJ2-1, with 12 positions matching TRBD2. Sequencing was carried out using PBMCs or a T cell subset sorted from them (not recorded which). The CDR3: CASSSSGRGGSYNEQFF. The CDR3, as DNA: TGTGCCAGCAGCTCTAGCGGGAGGGGGGGCTCCTACAATGAGCAGTTCTTC.